These T cell receptor beta chains were read from a single sample in a study of blood T cells in healthy people across ages. TCRdb re-called the 5' RACE reads through MiXCR, storing one row per CDR3 protein. Among over 1,500,000 distinct CDR3 sequences listed, around 42% were seen once. The material sequenced was blood. Source of these receptors: a human donor in good health. The CDR3 runs from the conserved cysteine through the conserved F or W. The D gene is left open where the match is weak. Clone size is stated in some rows and not others, as once, few, many or a class when expanded.

d_gene: .
abundance: .
v_gene: TRBV15
j_gene: TRBJ1-2
CDR3nt: TGTGCCACCAGCAGAGATCAACAGACGACCTATGGCTACACCTTC
CDR3aa: CATSRDQQTTYGYTF

d_gene: .
abundance: .
v_gene: TRBV6-6
j_gene: TRBJ2-1
CDR3nt: TGTGCCAGCCTTCCCGGGACCCGATTTGGGACCCAGTTCTTC
CDR3aa: CASLPGTRFGTQFF

d_gene: TRBD1
abundance: few
v_gene: TRBV4-3
j_gene: TRBJ2-7
CDR3nt: TGCGCCAGCAGCCAGCAAGGACAGGTCTACGAGCAGTACTTC
CDR3aa: CASSQQGQVYEQYF

d_gene: .
abundance: few
v_gene: TRBV4-1
j_gene: TRBJ2-7
CDR3nt: TGCGCCAGCAGCAAAGACGGGGCAGGGGCTTTCTACGAGCAGTACTTC
CDR3aa: CASSKDGAGAFYEQYF

d_gene: .
abundance: .
v_gene: TRBV7-3
j_gene: TRBJ2-1
CDR3nt: TGTGCCAGCAGCTCCGGTTGGGGGGCATACAATGAGCAGTTCTTC
CDR3aa: CASSSGWGAYNEQFF

d_gene: TRBD1
abundance: .
v_gene: TRBV29-1
j_gene: TRBJ2-1
CDR3nt: TGCAGCGTTGAAGCCACGCAGGGGGTAGGGCAGTTCTTC
CDR3aa: CSVEATQGVGQFF

d_gene: .
abundance: .
v_gene: TRBV5-6
j_gene: TRBJ2-2
CDR3nt: TGTGCCAGCAGCTTGGTGCACTACGGGGAGCTGTTTTTT
CDR3aa: CASSLVHYGELFF

d_gene: TRBD2
abundance: .
v_gene: TRBV7-9
j_gene: TRBJ2-7
CDR3nt: TGTGCCAGCAGCTCAAAATTGGGGGGGAGCTACGAGCAGTACTTC
CDR3aa: CASSSKLGGSYEQYF

d_gene: .
abundance: .
v_gene: TRBV6-6
j_gene: TRBJ2-1
CDR3nt: TGTGCCAGCAGTTCCCCGGCGGGGAGAGGATACAATGAGCAGTTCTTC
CDR3aa: CASSSPAGRGYNEQFF

d_gene: .
abundance: .
v_gene: TRBV6-2/TRBV6-3
j_gene: TRBJ1-5
CDR3nt: TGTGCCAGCAGTTCGCTTCAGGACAGATTTAGCAATCAGCCCCAGCATTTT
CDR3aa: CASSSLQDRFSNQPQHF

d_gene: TRBD2
abundance: .
v_gene: TRBV7-2
j_gene: TRBJ2-5
CDR3nt: TGTGCCAGCAGCATATCAGCGGGGGGGAACCAAGAGACCCAGTACTTC
CDR3aa: CASSISAGGNQETQYF

d_gene: .
abundance: few
v_gene: TRBV28
j_gene: TRBJ1-4
CDR3nt: TGTGCCAGCAGAAGCAAGAAGTTGGACAGTAATGAAAAACTGTTTTTT
CDR3aa: CASRSKKLDSNEKLFF

d_gene: .
abundance: .
v_gene: TRBV20-1
j_gene: TRBJ2-3
CDR3nt: TGCAGTGCTAAGCCCGGGGCCACAGATGCGCAGTATTTT
CDR3aa: CSAKPGATDAQYF

d_gene: .
abundance: .
v_gene: TRBV7-2
j_gene: TRBJ1-1
CDR3nt: TGTGCCAGCAGCTTAGGTGAGGGGAGGAATGCTTTCTTT
CDR3aa: CASSLGEGRNAFF

d_gene: .
abundance: .
v_gene: TRBV7-9
j_gene: TRBJ2-1
CDR3nt: TGTGCCAGCAGCTTTCTCGACAGTGAGCAGTTCTTC
CDR3aa: CASSFLDSEQFF

d_gene: .
abundance: few
v_gene: TRBV3-1
j_gene: TRBJ1-2
CDR3nt: TGTGCCAGCAGCCTCATGTCCTCTAACTATGGCTACACCTTC
CDR3aa: CASSLMSSNYGYTF

d_gene: TRBD1
abundance: .
v_gene: TRBV5-5
j_gene: TRBJ2-7
CDR3nt: TGTGCCAGCAGCTGGGGACAGGGGGACTACGAGCAGTACTTC
CDR3aa: CASSWGQGDYEQYF

d_gene: .
abundance: .
v_gene: TRBV21-1
j_gene: TRBJ2-7
CDR3nt: TGTGCCAGCAGCAAACGGGCGCGCGACAGGGACGAGCAGTACTTC
CDR3aa: CASSKRARDRDEQYF

d_gene: .
abundance: .
v_gene: TRBV24-1
j_gene: TRBJ1-2
CDR3nt: TGTGCCACCAGTGATTCGGGCGGTAACTATGGCTACACCTTC
CDR3aa: CATSDSGGNYGYTF

d_gene: .
abundance: few
v_gene: TRBV20-1
j_gene: TRBJ2-3
CDR3nt: TGCAGTTTCCATACAGGGTTCGGCACAGATACGCAGTATTTT
CDR3aa: CSFHTGFGTDTQYF

d_gene: .
abundance: .
v_gene: TRBV5-1
j_gene: TRBJ1-2
CDR3nt: TGCGCCAGCAGCTTGATTCAGGGTAGTTCCAAAGGCTACACCTTC
CDR3aa: CASSLIQGSSKGYTF

d_gene: TRBD1
abundance: .
v_gene: TRBV28
j_gene: TRBJ2-7
CDR3nt: TGTGCCAGCATGGGACAGCCTTCCTACGAGCAGTACTTC
CDR3aa: CASMGQPSYEQYF

d_gene: TRBD1
abundance: .
v_gene: TRBV29-1
j_gene: TRBJ2-1
CDR3nt: TGCAGCGGCGCCCAGACAGGGACCTACAATGAGCAGTTCTTC
CDR3aa: CSGAQTGTYNEQFF

d_gene: .
abundance: few
v_gene: TRBV5-1
j_gene: TRBJ1-2
CDR3nt: TGCGCCAGCAGCTTGGAAGGGGAAGATGGCTACACCTTC
CDR3aa: CASSLEGEDGYTF

d_gene: .
abundance: .
v_gene: TRBV9
j_gene: TRBJ2-1
CDR3nt: TGTGCCAGCAGCGCTCGGCAGGGAAGCTCCTACAATGAGCAGTTCTTC
CDR3aa: CASSARQGSSYNEQFF

d_gene: .
abundance: .
v_gene: TRBV2
j_gene: TRBJ2-5
CDR3nt: TGTGCCAGCAGCCCCTTTAGACACAGTCAAGAGACCCAGTACTTC
CDR3aa: CASSPFRHSQETQYF

d_gene: TRBD1
abundance: .
v_gene: TRBV24-1
j_gene: TRBJ1-2
CDR3nt: TGTGCCACCAGTGACGGGACAGGGGGCAGGGGCTACACCTTC
CDR3aa: CATSDGTGGRGYTF

d_gene: .
abundance: .
v_gene: TRBV6-1
j_gene: TRBJ2-1
CDR3nt: TGTGCCAGCAGTGAAGGCATTAACCCGGAGCAGTTCTTC
CDR3aa: CASSEGINPEQFF

d_gene: .
abundance: .
v_gene: TRBV11-3
j_gene: TRBJ2-7
CDR3nt: TGTGCCAGCAGCTCGCCTTCTATAGTAGAGTACGAGCAGTACTTC
CDR3aa: CASSSPSIVEYEQYF

d_gene: .
abundance: .
v_gene: TRBV7-9
j_gene: TRBJ2-7
CDR3nt: TGTGCCAGCAGCCAATCCAGGGGTAGCGAGCAGTACTTC
CDR3aa: CASSQSRGSEQYF

d_gene: .
abundance: .
v_gene: TRBV29-1
j_gene: TRBJ2-7
CDR3nt: TGCAGCGTTGAACTATTAAGCTCCTACGAGCAGTACTTC
CDR3aa: CSVELLSSYEQYF

d_gene: TRBD2
abundance: .
v_gene: TRBV7-9
j_gene: TRBJ2-1
CDR3nt: TGTGCCAGCAGCTTAGGGGTGACTAGCGTGTACAATGAGCAGTTCTTC
CDR3aa: CASSLGVTSVYNEQFF

d_gene: .
abundance: once
v_gene: TRBV19
j_gene: TRBJ2-7
CDR3nt: TGTGCCAGTAGTACGACAATTTTCTACGAGCAGTACTTC
CDR3aa: CASSTTIFYEQYF

d_gene: .
abundance: .
v_gene: TRBV7-2
j_gene: TRBJ1-1
CDR3nt: TGTGCCAGCAGCTTGACAAGGACGGCTGAAGCTTTCTTT
CDR3aa: CASSLTRTAEAFF

d_gene: .
abundance: .
v_gene: TRBV4-1
j_gene: TRBJ1-1
CDR3nt: TGCGCCAGCAGCCCTCGCGTCGGGAGGGGGACTGAAGCTTTCTTT
CDR3aa: CASSPRVGRGTEAFF

d_gene: .
abundance: many
v_gene: TRBV7-2
j_gene: TRBJ2-5
CDR3nt: TGTGCCAGCAGCTCCTCAGGAGAGACCCAGTACTTC
CDR3aa: CASSSSGETQYF

d_gene: .
abundance: many
v_gene: TRBV4-3
j_gene: TRBJ2-7
CDR3nt: TGCGCCAGCAGCCAAGGACAGTACTACGAGCAGTACTTC
CDR3aa: CASSQGQYYEQYF

d_gene: .
abundance: once
v_gene: TRBV20-1
j_gene: TRBJ2-1
CDR3nt: TGCAGTGCCCCCCCCTCGGGACGGGACAATGAGCAGTTCTTC
CDR3aa: CSAPPSGRDNEQFF

d_gene: .
abundance: .
v_gene: TRBV10-3
j_gene: TRBJ2-5
CDR3nt: TGTGCCATCAGTGAGTCGAGTGGGGTTGGGGAGACCCAGTACTTC
CDR3aa: CAISESSGVGETQYF

d_gene: .
abundance: .
v_gene: TRBV4-2
j_gene: TRBJ2-5
CDR3nt: TGTGCCAGCAGCCGGAAGATGGACAGAGGAGAGACCCGGTACTTC
CDR3aa: CASSRKMDRGETRYF

d_gene: .
abundance: few
v_gene: TRBV20-1
j_gene: TRBJ1-1
CDR3nt: TGCAGTGCTAGAGATCCTGTATATGCTTTCTTT
CDR3aa: CSARDPVYAFF

d_gene: TRBD2
abundance: .
v_gene: TRBV4-2
j_gene: TRBJ2-7
CDR3nt: TGTGCCAGCAGCCAAGAGAAATTAGCGGGGGGCGCCTACGAGCAGTACTTC
CDR3aa: CASSQEKLAGGAYEQYF